The 26 T cell receptor beta chains below were found in one sample sequenced in a study of T cell clonality in common variable immunodeficiency. General study points: Fewer deletions and N-nucleotide insertions were reportedly seen in common variable immunodeficiency TCR beta sequences.

The method was immunoSEQ multiplex PCR; TCRdb's version includes in-frame clones alone and lacks a portion of them. This repertoire holds roughly 25,000 clones, and none appear only once. Antigens of these TCRs are unknown. Sequencing was done on a sample of peripheral blood mononuclear cells. The receptors originated from a human donor with common variable immunodeficiency.

At least ten counts were recorded for this clone. Read sequence stops 3 residues before the CDR3 end, and the germline J gene provides the missing end. The chain is built from TRBV19 and TRBJ1-1; the match to TRBD1 covers 12 bases. The CDR3 totals 17 residues. The J segment lost 0 bases and the V segment lost 4 bases, leaving 6 bases of the junction unmatched. Germline V gene data show CDR1 as LNHDA and CDR2 as SQIVND (reference sequence). The CDR3 bases that were read are TGTGCCAGTAGTAGGGGGACAGGGGGCGAATTGAACACTGAA. Protein sequence: CASSRGTGGELNTE. The CDR3 in full is CASSRGTGGELNTEAFF.

In this sample, this clone turned up a few times. The read halts 3 residues ahead of the CDR3 end, with the missing end drawn from the germline J gene. The V gene is TRBV19, the J gene TRBJ2-7; 12 nucleotides line up with TRBD1. Germline CDR1 is LNHDA and CDR2 is SQIVND (reference sequence). The CDR3 is 15 residues long. The trim removed 6 bases at V and 5 bases at J, leaving 8 bases unmatched. CDR3 sequence: CASRNPGQGANEQYF. CDR3 DNA, as far as it was read: TGTGCCAGTAGAAATCCGGGACAGGGGGCAAACGAG.

There are many counts of this clone. The read halts 3 residues ahead of the CDR3 end, with the missing end drawn from the germline J gene. The V and J genes are TRBV18 and TRBJ2-5; 9 bases map to TRBD2. Germline loops: CDR1 KGHSH, CDR2 LQKENI. The CDR3 loop spans 14 amino acids. The V and J ends lost 6 bases and 0 bases, in that order; junction bases with no gene match: 2. CDR3 DNA, as far as it was read: TGTGCCAGCTCCATAGCGGGGGACCAAGAGACC. Its protein is CASSIAGDQET. The complete CDR3 protein is CASSIAGDQETQYF.

This clone was found many times. The read terminates 3 residues before the CDR3 end, so the remaining end is supplied by the germline J gene. The chain is built from TRBV6-2 or TRBV6-3 and TRBJ2-7, with 7 bases that match TRBD1. CDR3 length equals 17 residues. Germline V lookup: CDR1 MNHEY, CDR2 SVGEGT. The V and J ends lost 0 bases and 0 bases, in that order; junction bases with no gene match: 8. The CDR3 loop is CASSYSPDRVTSYEQYF. The CDR3 bases that were read are TGTGCCAGCAGTTACTCCCCTGACAGGGTAACCTCCTACGAG.

Comment on this clone: The CDR3 end is not reached by the read, which stops 3 residues before it; the germline J gene fills it in. The V call is TRBV18, the J call TRBJ2-1; 10 bases align to TRBD1. Germline lookup yields CDR1 KGHSH and CDR2 LQKENI. This CDR3 is built from 15 residues. The J segment lost 5 bases and the V segment lost 4 bases, leaving 5 bases of the junction unmatched. The CDR3 protein is CASSLYGTGDNEQFF. The CDR3 DNA, read in part, is TGTGCCAGCTCACTATACGGGACAGGGGACAATGAG. Combining the CDR3 with reference TRBV18 and TRBJ2-1 gives the whole variable domain NAGVMQNPRHLVRRRGQEARLRCSPMKGHSHVYWYRQLPEEGLKFMVYLQKENIIDESGMPKERFSAEFPKEGPSILRIQQVVRGDSAAYFCASSLYGTGDNEQFFGPGTRLTVL.

This clone was seen only a few times. The read gets to within 3 residues of the CDR3 end, and the germline J gene fills in the rest. J is TRBJ2-3 and V is TRBV5-6; a weak D match, TRBD2 (7 bases). Trimming left V 3 bases short and J 6 bases short, with 17 bases between. The CDR3 has 15 amino acids. Germline V CDR1 and CDR2: SGHDT, YYEEEE. The CDR3 is CASSSAAGEGDTQYF. The covered CDR3 bases are TGTGCCAGCAGCTCTGCGGCAGGGGAGGGGGATACG.

This clone was counted between two and nine times. The read terminates 3 residues before the CDR3 end, so the remaining end is supplied by the germline J gene. The chain employs TRBV19 and TRBJ2-5; TRBD2 agrees at 8 bases. Germline V gene data show CDR1 as LNHDA and CDR2 as SQIVND (reference sequence). V shed 5 bases, J shed 0 bases, and the junction held 5 bases outside the gene matches. There are 15 residues in the CDR3. Incomplete CDR3 DNA: TGTGCCAGTAGTTCGGGGGGGGGTTACCAAGAGACC. It codes for CASSSGGGYQET. Given in full, the CDR3 is CASSSGGGYQETQYF.

A few counts support this clone. The read stops 3 residues short of the end of the CDR3; the missing end is completed from the germline J gene. This chain uses TRBV2 with TRBJ2-1; D remains unclear. From germline, CDR1 is SNHLY and CDR2 FYNNEI. The V end was cut by 4 bases, the J end by 9 bases, with 13 bases between. The CDR3 totals 13 residues. CDR3 bases read: TGTGCCAGCAGTGGCGGTACATCTTCTGAG. Amino acids: CASSGGTSSE. The entire CDR3 reads CASSGGTSSEQFF.

The table lists this clone with many counts. The CDR3 end falls 3 residues outside the read, so it is completed with the germline J gene. This chain connects TRBV30 to TRBJ2-7; 8 nucleotides line up with TRBD1. Per the germline V gene, CDR1 is GTSNPN and CDR2 is SVGIG (reference sequence). This CDR3 has 11 amino acids. With 4 bases clipped from V and 5 bases from J, the junction kept 1 base outside the gene matches. CDR3 sequence: CAWTGGHEQYF. CDR3 DNA (partial): TGTGCCTGGACAGGGGGCCACGAG.

The sample holds many counts of this clone. The CDR3 extends 3 residues past the end of the read, so its final part is completed from the germline J gene. J is TRBJ2-1 and V is TRBV7-9; TRBD1 matches at 7 bases. This CDR3 is built from 15 residues. Germline V CDR1 and CDR2: SEHNR, FQNEAQ (reference sequence). V shed 5 bases, J shed 7 bases, and the junction held 11 bases outside the gene matches. The CDR3 loop reads CASSRGLDRRNEQFF. CDR3 DNA, as far as it was read: TGTGCCAGCAGCCGAGGGCTGGACAGGCGGAATGAG.

This clone was counted many times. The CDR3 goes on 3 residues after the read ends, and that part is filled in from the germline J gene. This chain joins TRBV5-6 and TRBJ1-4; 8 nucleotides line up with TRBD1. Germline values: CDR1 SGHDT, CDR2 YYEEEE. This CDR3 has 12 residues. CDR3 loop: CASSPDGQGLFF. The CDR3 DNA, read in part, is TGTGCCAGCAGCCCCGACGGACAGGGA.

This clone has only a few counts. CDR3 DNA, as far as it was read: TGTGCCTGGACTAGCGGGGGCACAGATACG. Its translation is CAWTSGGTDT. The entire CDR3 reads CAWTSGGTDTQYF. This chain links TRBV30 with TRBJ2-3; TRBD2 matches at 9 bases. The read stops 3 residues short of the end of the CDR3; the missing end is completed from the germline J gene. The CDR3 contains 13 residues. The germline V gene has CDR1 GTSNPN and CDR2 SVGIG (reference sequence). The V and J ends lost 4 bases and 1 base, in that order; junction bases with no gene match: 0.

This clone has a count of ten or more. At one of its ends the junction is not consistent with the germline gene, which may arise from a read error. The covered CDR3 bases are TGTGCTAGCAGACCCCTAGCGCTCCAAGAGACC. Translating gives CASRPLALQET. The complete CDR3 reads CASRPLALQETQYF. The chain uses TRBV7-7 and TRBJ2-5, with D tentatively TRBD2 (6 bases). The read stops 3 residues short of the end of the CDR3; the missing end is completed from the germline J gene. The CDR3 covers 14 residues. The germline V gene has CDR1 SSHAT and CDR2 FNYEAQ (reference sequence).

To note about this clone: The CDR3 end is not reached by the read, which stops 3 residues before it; the germline J gene fills it in. V and J are TRBV30 and TRBJ1-5, with 7 nucleotides matching TRBD1. The CDR3 has 16 residues. V was pared by 1 base and J by 4 bases, with 10 bases of the junction left unmatched. CDR1 is GTSNPN and CDR2 is SVGIG in the germline V gene (reference sequence). Incomplete CDR3 DNA: TGTGCCTGGAGTGCCTTTACAGGGGTACGAAATCAGCCC. Protein sequence: CAWSAFTGVRNQP. The CDR3 in full is CAWSAFTGVRNQPQHF. The full variable domain, with the rest looked up from reference TRBV30 and TRBJ1-5, is SQTIHQWPATLVQPVGSPLSLECTVEGTSNPNLYWYRQAAGRGLQLLFYSVGIGQISSEVPQNLSASRPQDRQFILSSKKLLLSDSGFYLCAWSAFTGVRNQPQHFGDGTRLSIL.

This clone appeared a few times. The read stops 3 residues short of the end of the CDR3; the missing end is completed from the germline J gene. The gene calls are TRBV18 and TRBJ1-4, with TRBD1 matching over 7 bases. V shed 5 bases, J shed 3 bases, and the junction held 6 bases outside the gene matches. The CDR3 totals 15 residues. In germline, CDR1 is KGHSH, CDR2 LQKENI. CDR3 amino acids: CASSVTGTSNEKLFF. The sequenced part of the CDR3 DNA is TGTGCCAGCTCAGTGACAGGGACGTCTAATGAAAAA.

The CDR3 protein is CASSFGGAGGNEQYF. CDR3 DNA (partial): TGTGCCAGCTCCTTCGGGGGAGCGGGGGGGAACGAG. V is TRBV7-2 and J is TRBJ2-7; 10 bases match TRBD2. The CDR3 end falls 3 residues outside the read, so it is completed with the germline J gene. CDR1 and CDR2 from the germline V gene are SGHTA and FQGNSA. With 8 bases clipped from V and 5 bases from J, the junction kept 12 bases outside the gene matches. The CDR3 consists of 15 residues.

On this clone itself: The DNA ends 3 residues before the CDR3 does, and the rest of the CDR3 is filled in from the germline J gene. The chain combines TRBV6-1 with TRBJ2-3; D is perhaps TRBD2 (6 bases). This CDR3 is built from 15 residues. CDR1 is MNHNS, CDR2 SASEGT, per germline. V lost 4 bases to trimming and J lost 0 bases, with 11 bases between them. This CDR3 is CASSVGGTSTDTQYF. The CDR3 DNA, read in part, is TGTGCCAGCAGTGTGGGGGGAACTAGCACAGATACG.

About this clone: The read comes to an end 3 residues before the CDR3 does, leaving the germline J gene to fill in the end. The chain couples TRBV7-2 to TRBJ2-3; the D is unclear. Germline CDR1 and CDR2: SGHTA and FQGNSA. V lost 3 bases, J lost 4 bases, and 5 bases lay in between. The CDR3 is made up of 12 amino acids. The covered CDR3 bases are TGTGCCAGCAGCTTGTTAGCAGATACG. Translation gives CASSLLADT. The full CDR3 reads CASSLLADTQYF.

Comments on this clone: The sequence runs out 3 residues before the end of the CDR3; the remainder is reconstructed from the germline J gene. The rearrangement joins TRBV18 to TRBJ1-3; the match to TRBD1 covers 7 bases. The CDR3 totals 17 residues. From germline, CDR1 is KGHSH and CDR2 LQKENI. V shed 3 bases and J 0 bases; nucleotides not matched to a gene: 8. The chain's CDR3 is CASSPLQGTYSGNTIYF. CDR3 bases read: TGTGCCAGCTCACCCTTACAGGGGACCTACTCTGGAAACACC. Drawing the rest from reference TRBV18 and TRBJ1-3, the complete variable domain is NAGVMQNPRHLVRRRGQEARLRCSPMKGHSHVYWYRQLPEEGLKFMVYLQKENIIDESGMPKERFSAEFPKEGPSILRIQQVVRGDSAAYFCASSPLQGTYSGNTIYFGEGSWLTVV.

On this clone itself: Germline is not matched at one junction end, which may reflect a read error. The sequenced part of the CDR3 DNA is TGTGCCAGTAGTATAGTAGCCAGTAGCCATCAGCCC. Translating gives CASSIVASSHQP. The entire CDR3 reads CASSIVASSHQPQHF. This chain joins TRBV19 and TRBJ1-5; D is ambiguous. The read terminates 3 residues ahead of where the CDR3 ends, so the germline J gene completes it. This CDR3 has 15 residues. CDR1 is LNHDA, CDR2 SQIVND, per germline (reference sequence).

This clone was detected a few times. The read ends 3 residues before the CDR3 terminus; that terminus is restored from the germline J gene. The chain couples TRBV5-1 to TRBJ2-5; the D gene is possibly TRBD1 (6 bases). The CDR3 is made up of 14 amino acids. Germline V gives CDR1 SGHRS, CDR2 YFSETQ. Trimming removed 2 bases from V and 0 bases from J, with 8 bases in between. CDR3 sequence: CASSLYRDQETQYF. CDR3 DNA, as far as it was read: TGCGCCAGCAGCTTATACAGGGACCAAGAGACC. Drawing the rest from reference TRBV5-1 and TRBJ2-5, the complete variable domain is KAGVTQTPRYLIKTRGQQVTLSCSPISGHRSVSWYQQTPGQGLQFLFEYFSETQRNKGNFPGRFSGRQFSNSRSEMNVSTLELGDSALYLCASSLYRDQETQYFGPGTRLLVL.

This clone was observed a few times. The read ends 3 residues shy of where the CDR3 ends; the end is completed using the germline J gene. The chain uses TRBV5-5 and TRBJ1-1, with 9 bases aligning to TRBD1. J was trimmed by 4 bases and V by 6 bases; bases with no gene match: 7. The germline V gene encodes CDR1 SGHKS and CDR2 YYEKEE (reference sequence). The CDR3 consists of 14 residues. The sequenced CDR3 bases are TGTGCCAGCACGCCGGACAGGGGAGGCACTGAA. Its protein is CASTPDRGGTE. The entire CDR3 is CASTPDRGGTEAFF. Filled out from reference TRBV5-5 and TRBJ1-1, the complete variable domain reads DAGVTQSPTHLIKTRGQQVTLRCSPISGHKSVSWYQQVLGQGPQFIFQYYEKEERGRGNFPDRFSARQFPNYSSELNVNALLLGDSALYLCASTPDRGGTEAFFGQGTRLTVV.

The table lists this clone with many counts. The CDR3 end falls 3 residues outside the read, so it is completed with the germline J gene. J is TRBJ1-2 and V is TRBV19, with 10 positions matching TRBD1. This CDR3 contains 14 residues. CDR1 LNHDA and CDR2 SQIVND come from the germline V gene (reference sequence). J lost 4 bases, V lost 6 bases, and 5 bases had no gene match. CDR3 bases read: TGTGCCAGTAGCCGACAGGGGGCAGGCTATGGC. It specifies CASSRQGAGYG. The entire CDR3 sequence reads CASSRQGAGYGYTF.

Many counts were recorded for this clone. The read terminates 3 residues before the CDR3 end, so the remaining end is supplied by the germline J gene. This chain links TRBV19 with TRBJ2-7; 8 bases map to TRBD2. The V and J ends lost 9 bases and 0 bases, in that order; junction bases with no gene match: 7. This CDR3 has 14 amino acids. Germline V lookup: CDR1 LNHDA, CDR2 SQIVND (reference sequence). The sequenced part of the CDR3 DNA is TGTGCCAGCAGACTAGCGCCGAGCTCCTACGAG. This encodes CASRLAPSSYE. The full CDR3 protein reads CASRLAPSSYEQYF.

This clone ranks as medium-sized. The read gets to within 3 residues of the CDR3 end, and the germline J gene fills in the rest. The chain couples TRBV24-1 to TRBJ2-1; a possible D gene is TRBD1 (6 bases). This CDR3 comprises 14 residues. Germline V gene lookup returns CDR1 KGHDR and CDR2 SFDVKD. V gave up 7 bases and J gave up 6 bases, with 15 bases separating them. CDR3 in amino acids: CATRGAGKGNEQFF. Incomplete CDR3 DNA: TGTGCCACCAGGGGGGCGGGTAAGGGCAATGAG.

Many counts were recorded for this clone. The CDR3 end is not reached by the read, which stops 3 residues before it; the germline J gene fills it in. The chain has TRBV30 and TRBJ2-4, with 11 bases identical to TRBD1. Germline trimming cut 3 bases from V and 6 bases from J; bases unmatched to any gene: 4. The CDR3 runs to 14 residues. Germline CDR1 and CDR2: GTSNPN and SVGIG (reference sequence). CDR3 amino acids: CAWSLGQGVNIQYF. The covered CDR3 bases are TGTGCCTGGAGCTTGGGACAGGGGGTAAACATT.